This T cell receptor beta chain was sequenced for a study of T cell responses to AZD1222 COVID-19 vaccine. Using immunoSEQ multiplex PCR, the repertoire was profiled, and TCRdb retains in-frame clones only, with some absent. There are more than 95,000 clones in the sample; around 87% occur only once, and 8% to 13% lies in the top ten. Study-wide findings and caveats: Just six people given AZD1222 tested seropositive at baseline. Vaccine-associated CD4 TCRs ranged over spike, dominating at 160-218 and 743-854. Donors, mostly white British, included more females; clonal diversity was possibly underestimated. Spike-specific TCR breadth and depth rose after two AZD1222 doses.

This clone came up a few times. The antigen remains undetermined. The CDR3 covers 15 residues. V was shortened by 0 bases and J by 7 bases, with 17 bases between the two germline ends. Germline V gene data show CDR1 as SGHNT and CDR2 as YYREEE (reference sequence). Material: peripheral blood, obtained on day 0 of AZD1222 vaccination. The V gene is TRBV5-4, the J gene TRBJ2-7; D is perhaps TRBD1 (5 bases). This clonotype was obtained from an adult in good health. CDR3 residues: CASSLVAGLYREQYF. Here the CDR3 DNA reads TGTGCCAGCAGCTTGGTAGCAGGGCTATACCGGGAGCAGTACTTC.